These 17 T cell receptor beta chains came from one sample sequenced in a study of cytomegalovirus exposure and HLA in healthy donors. The study ran its PCR with 60 Vbeta and 13 Jbeta primers. TCRdb's table, derived via immunoSEQ multiplex PCR, lists solely in-frame clones and lacks some. The sample records 150,000 to 200,000 clones, roughly 80% being singletons. The sample taken for sequencing was PBMCs. These receptors all stem from a woman aged 40 to 55 in good health and CMV-seropositive.

The chain is built from TRBV7-8 and TRBJ2-7; TRBD2 aligns across 13 bases. After removal of 5 bases from V and 6 bases from J, the junction contained 4 bases not matched to a gene. The V gene's germline CDR1 is SGHVS and CDR2 FQNEAQ. The CDR3 consists of 14 residues. CDR3 protein: CASSQLAGGIEQYF. DNA for the CDR3: TGTGCCAGCAGCCAACTAGCGGGAGGGATCGAGCAGTACTTC.

This sequence joins TRBV19 and TRBJ2-1, with TRBD2 identical over 8 bases. This CDR3 spans 16 amino acids. Germline V lookup: CDR1 LNHDA, CDR2 SQIVND (reference sequence). J gave up 5 bases and V 7 bases, and 13 bases lay outside the gene matches. This CDR3 is CASTASIAGYHNEQFF. Written as DNA, the CDR3 is TGTGCCAGTACAGCCTCTATAGCGGGATATCACAATGAGCAGTTCTTC. Complete variable domain (other parts from reference TRBV19 and TRBJ2-1): DGGITQSPKYLFRKEGQNVTLSCEQNLNHDAMYWYRQDPGQGLRLIYYSQIVNDFQKGDIAEGYSVSREKKESFPLTVTSAQKNPTAFYLCASTASIAGYHNEQFFGPGTRLTVL.

The chain couples TRBV28 to TRBJ2-7; TRBD2 agrees at 11 bases. Trimming at V came to 5 bases and at J to 0 bases, leaving 12 bases not matched to a gene. Germline lookup yields CDR1 MDHEN and CDR2 SYDVKM. The CDR3 sequence is 18 residues long. The CDR3 DNA follows: TGTGCCAGCAGTCTCGGGACTAGCGGTGAACTCAGCTCCTACGAGCAGTACTTC. Translating it yields CASSLGTSGELSSYEQYF.

The chain employs TRBV21-1 and TRBJ2-7; the tabulated D call, TRBD2, remains unverified against the DNA. TRBV21-1 is a recognized pseudogene. CDR3 size: 17 residues. The CDR3 nucleotides are TGTGCCAGCAGCAAAGCCCCTGGGGCGGGAGGGACTTACGAGCAGTACTTC. This gives the protein CASSKAPGAGGTYEQYF.

This sequence joins TRBV6-5 and TRBJ2-7; tentative D call: TRBD2 (5 bases). The V gene's germline CDR1 is MNHEY and CDR2 SVGAGI. V shed 8 bases and J shed 3 bases, with 20 bases lying between them. The CDR3 loop spans 15 amino acids. The CDR3 bases are TGTGCCAGCGGCCCCCCGAGGGCTTCCTACTACGAGCAGTACTTC. Amino acids: CASGPPRASYYEQYF.

The V gene is TRBV28, the J gene TRBJ2-7, with D maybe TRBD1 (5 bases). CDR3 length: 13 residues. CDR1 is MDHEN, CDR2 SYDVKM, per germline. The V and J ends lost 5 bases and 5 bases respectively, with 13 bases between them. This CDR3 reads CASSTRDRNEQYF. The CDR3 bases are TGTGCCAGCAGTACCAGGGATAGGAACGAGCAGTACTTC. Supplemented by reference TRBV28 and TRBJ2-7, the full variable domain reads DVKVTQSSRYLVKRTGEKVFLECVQDMDHENMFWYRQDPGLGLRLIYFSYDVKMKEKGDIPEGYSVSREKKERFSLILESASTNQTSMYLCASSTRDRNEQYFGPGTRLTVT.

This clone was found once. The rearrangement links TRBV9 to TRBJ2-5; D may be TRBD1 (6 bases). The V end lost 4 bases, the J end lost 4 bases, and 14 bases lay between the germline ends. The CDR3 is 14 residues long. The germline V gene has CDR1 SGDLS and CDR2 YYNGEE. The CDR3 DNA follows: TGTGCCAGCAGCCTAACAGGGTTCGCAGAGACCCAGTACTTC. Protein product: CASSLTGFAETQYF.

V is TRBV4-2 and J is TRBJ1-2; 11 bases match TRBD1. The germline V gene encodes CDR1 LGHNA and CDR2 YNFKEQ. The CDR3 extends over 14 amino acids. Trimming removed 4 bases from V and 7 bases from J; junction bases left unmatched: 5. The CDR3 region is CASSRPGQGGGYTF. CDR3 nucleotide sequence: TGTGCCAGCAGCCGCCCGGGACAGGGGGGTGGCTACACCTTC.

The chain combines TRBV7-3 with TRBJ2-1; tentatively, D is TRBD2 (6 bases). Germline-derived CDR1 and CDR2 are SGHTA and FQGTGA. The CDR3 extends over 18 amino acids. Deletions cut 5 bases from V and 4 bases from J, with 24 bases between. CDR3 DNA: TGTGCCAGCAGCCGCATCAACGCGGGACCTGCGGGTTACAATGAGCAGTTCTTC. It codes for CASSRINAGPAGYNEQFF.

The chain carries TRBV6-6 and TRBJ1-2; D gene unclear. The CDR3 runs 13 residues. Germline V gene data show CDR1 as MNHNY and CDR2 as SVGAGI (reference sequence). V gave up 2 bases and J gave up 7 bases, with 11 bases separating them. DNA of the CDR3: TGTGCCAGCAGTTACGAGGGCTTAGCTGGCTACACCTTC. Its protein product is CASSYEGLAGYTF.

This clone appeared a few times. This sequence joins TRBV19 and TRBJ2-2; tentatively, D is TRBD2 (6 bases). This CDR3 comprises 16 residues. CDR1 LNHDA and CDR2 SQIVND come from the germline V gene (reference sequence). Trimming stripped 0 bases from V and 0 bases from J, with 8 bases between. CDR3 sequence reads: CASSIDGGANTGELFF. For the CDR3, the DNA is TGTGCCAGTAGTATAGACGGGGGAGCGAACACCGGGGAGCTGTTTTTT.

The chain has TRBV7-9 and TRBJ2-3; D might be TRBD2 (6 bases). Trimming removed 1 base from V and 0 bases from J, with 14 bases in between. CDR3 size: 17 residues. CDR1 is SEHNR and CDR2 is FQNEAQ in the germline V gene (reference sequence). In nucleotides, the CDR3 is TGTGCCAGCAGCTTAGGAGGAAGCGGGCCTAGCACAGATACGCAGTATTTT. As protein: CASSLGGSGPSTDTQYF.

The rearrangement joins TRBV4-2 to TRBJ2-1, with a possible D match to TRBD2 (5 bases). Germline CDR1 reads LGHNA; CDR2 reads YNFKEQ. CDR3 length: 15 amino acids. Trimming removed 1 base from V and 1 base from J, with 8 bases in between. The CDR3 region has the DNA TGTGCCAGCAGCCAAGCGGGATCTTCCTACAATGAGCAGTTCTTC. It translates to CASSQAGSSYNEQFF.

There are a few counts of this clone. V usage is TRBV4-1 and J usage is TRBJ2-7; perhaps TRBD2 as D (5 bases). Per germline, CDR1 MGHRA and CDR2 YSYEKL. V dropped 4 bases and J dropped 0 bases, with 16 bases sitting between them. The CDR3 is 16 residues long. The CDR3 is CASSREMTISSYEQYF. Here the CDR3 DNA reads TGCGCCAGCAGCCGAGAAATGACTATTAGCTCCTACGAGCAGTACTTC.

V and J are TRBV27 and TRBJ2-1; a possible D gene is TRBD2 (6 bases). V was clipped by 5 bases and J by 9 bases, with 23 bases between them. The V gene's germline CDR1 is MNHEY and CDR2 SMNVEV (reference sequence). The CDR3 is 16 residues long. CDR3 nucleotides: TGTGCCAGCAGTCATCCGGACCGACTAGGGCCCACTGAGCAGTTCTTC. Protein: CASSHPDRLGPTEQFF.

The rearrangement joins TRBV29-1 to TRBJ2-1, with 15 bases aligning to TRBD2. The V segment lost 7 bases and the J segment 5 bases; nucleotides outside the gene matches: 12. This CDR3 comprises 17 residues. Looked up from germline, CDR1 is SQVTM and CDR2 is ANQGSEA. CDR3 coding DNA: TGCAGCGCCGCGGGGGTAAGGACTAGCGGGAGGGACAATGAGCAGTTCTTC. This sequence encodes CSAAGVRTSGRDNEQFF.

The gene calls are TRBV7-8 and TRBJ2-7, with D hard to call. CDR3 size: 12 residues. V lost 3 bases, J lost 4 bases, and 7 bases lay in between. Germline CDR1 is SGHVS and CDR2 is FQNEAQ. The CDR3 DNA reads TGTGCCAGCAGCTTGAGCATATACGAGCAGTACTTC. Protein sequence: CASSLSIYEQYF.